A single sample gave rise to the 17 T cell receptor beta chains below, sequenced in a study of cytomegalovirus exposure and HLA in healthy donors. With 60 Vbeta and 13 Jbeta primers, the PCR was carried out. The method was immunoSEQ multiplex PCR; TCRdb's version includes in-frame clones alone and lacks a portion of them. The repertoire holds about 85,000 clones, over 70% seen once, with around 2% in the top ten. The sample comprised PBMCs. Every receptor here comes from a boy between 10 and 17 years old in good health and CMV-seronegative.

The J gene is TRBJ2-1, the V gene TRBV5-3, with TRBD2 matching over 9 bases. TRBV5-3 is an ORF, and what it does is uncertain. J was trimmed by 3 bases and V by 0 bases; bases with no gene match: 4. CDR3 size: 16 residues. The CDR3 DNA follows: TGTGCCAGAAGCTTGGCTGCGGGGGGGCACTACAATGAGCAGTTCTTC. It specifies CARSLAAGGHYNEQFF.

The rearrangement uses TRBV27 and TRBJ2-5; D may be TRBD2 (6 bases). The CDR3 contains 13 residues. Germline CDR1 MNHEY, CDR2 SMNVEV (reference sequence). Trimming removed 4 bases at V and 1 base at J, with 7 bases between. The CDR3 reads CASSSGVQETQYF. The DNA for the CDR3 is TGTGCCAGCAGTTCGGGGGTCCAAGAGACCCAGTACTTC.

The CDR3: CASSSGTHNQPQHF. The CDR3 bases are TGTGCCAGCAGCTCCGGGACTCACAATCAGCCCCAGCATTTT. V gene TRBV7-8 combines with J gene TRBJ1-5, with D possibly matching TRBD1 (5 bases). The CDR3 contains 14 residues. Germline V gives CDR1 SGHVS, CDR2 FQNEAQ. The V gene lost 4 bases and the J gene lost 3 bases, with 10 bases spanning the gap.

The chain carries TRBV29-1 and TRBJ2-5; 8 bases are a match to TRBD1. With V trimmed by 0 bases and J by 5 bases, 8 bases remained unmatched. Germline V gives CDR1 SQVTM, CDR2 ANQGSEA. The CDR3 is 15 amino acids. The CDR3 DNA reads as TGCAGCGTTGAAGAAAGGGACAGGCCCAGGGAGACCCAGTACTTC. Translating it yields CSVEERDRPRETQYF.

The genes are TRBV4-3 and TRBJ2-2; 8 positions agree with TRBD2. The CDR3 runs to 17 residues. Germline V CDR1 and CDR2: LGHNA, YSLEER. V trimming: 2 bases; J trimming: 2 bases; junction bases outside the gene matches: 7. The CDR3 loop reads CASSQPAGAENTGELFF. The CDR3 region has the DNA TGCGCCAGCAGCCAACCAGCGGGGGCCGAAAACACCGGGGAGCTGTTTTTT.

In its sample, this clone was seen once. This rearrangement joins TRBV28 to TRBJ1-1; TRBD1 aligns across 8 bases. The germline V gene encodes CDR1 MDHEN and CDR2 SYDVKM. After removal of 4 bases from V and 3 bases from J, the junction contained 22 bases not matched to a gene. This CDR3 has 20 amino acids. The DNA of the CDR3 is TGTGCCAGCAGTTCATATAGGAGGACAGGGAGGCTCCTAGGAGACACTGAAGCTTTCTTT. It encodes CASSSYRRTGRLLGDTEAFF.

CDR3 bases: TGTGCCAGCAGCTCGGGGACAGGGGGCTACGAGCAGTACTTC. The encoded protein is CASSSGTGGYEQYF. This chain joins TRBV7-2 and TRBJ2-7; 11 bases are a match to TRBD1. The J segment lost 3 bases and the V segment lost 4 bases, leaving 2 bases of the junction unmatched. The CDR3 loop spans 14 amino acids. The germline V gene encodes CDR1 SGHTA and CDR2 FQGNSA.

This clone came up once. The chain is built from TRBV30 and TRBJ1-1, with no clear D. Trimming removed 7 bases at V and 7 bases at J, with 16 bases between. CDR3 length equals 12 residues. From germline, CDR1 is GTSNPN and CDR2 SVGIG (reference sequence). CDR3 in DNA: TGTGCCTCAGGCCCCGGCCACGGTGAAGCTTTCTTT. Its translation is CASGPGHGEAFF.

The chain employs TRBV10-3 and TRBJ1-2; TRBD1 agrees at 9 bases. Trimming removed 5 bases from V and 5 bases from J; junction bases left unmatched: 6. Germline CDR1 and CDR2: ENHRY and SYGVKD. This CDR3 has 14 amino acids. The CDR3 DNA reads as TGTGCCATCAGTCGGTCACAGGGGGCTTATGGCTACACCTTC. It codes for CAISRSQGAYGYTF.

CDR3 coding DNA: TGCGCCAGCAGCTTGGATGGCGGGTCTTACTACGAGCAGTACTTC. Amino acids: CASSLDGGSYYEQYF. V usage is TRBV5-1 and J usage is TRBJ2-7; TRBD2 might be the D (5 bases). This CDR3 is built from 15 residues. Per germline, CDR1 SGHRS and CDR2 YFSETQ. Trimming stripped 0 bases from V and 3 bases from J, with 13 bases between.

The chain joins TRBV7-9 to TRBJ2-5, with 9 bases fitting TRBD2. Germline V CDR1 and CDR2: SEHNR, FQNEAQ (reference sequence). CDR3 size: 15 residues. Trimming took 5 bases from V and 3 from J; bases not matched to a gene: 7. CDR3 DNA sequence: TGTGCCAGCAGCGACCCCCCTAGCGGGAAAGAGACCCAGTACTTC. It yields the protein CASSDPPSGKETQYF.

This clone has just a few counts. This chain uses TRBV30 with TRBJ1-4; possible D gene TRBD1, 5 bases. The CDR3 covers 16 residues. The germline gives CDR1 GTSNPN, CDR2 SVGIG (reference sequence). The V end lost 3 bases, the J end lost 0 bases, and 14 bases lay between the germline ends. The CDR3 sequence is CAWRADRYTTNEKLFF. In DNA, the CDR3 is TGTGCCTGGAGAGCTGACAGATATACAACTAATGAAAAACTGTTTTTT.

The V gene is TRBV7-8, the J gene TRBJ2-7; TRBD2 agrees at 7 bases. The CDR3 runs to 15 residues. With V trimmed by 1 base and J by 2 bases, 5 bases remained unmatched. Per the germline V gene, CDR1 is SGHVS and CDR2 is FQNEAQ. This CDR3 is CASSLGEGPAYEQYF. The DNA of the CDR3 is TGTGCCAGCAGCTTAGGGGAGGGGCCGGCCTACGAGCAGTACTTC.

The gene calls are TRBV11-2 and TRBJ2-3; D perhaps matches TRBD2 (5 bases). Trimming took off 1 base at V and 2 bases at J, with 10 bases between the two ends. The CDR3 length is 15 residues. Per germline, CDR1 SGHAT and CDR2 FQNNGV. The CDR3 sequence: CASSLVPAATDTQYF. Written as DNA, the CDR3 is TGTGCCAGCAGCTTAGTTCCAGCGGCCACAGATACGCAGTATTTT.

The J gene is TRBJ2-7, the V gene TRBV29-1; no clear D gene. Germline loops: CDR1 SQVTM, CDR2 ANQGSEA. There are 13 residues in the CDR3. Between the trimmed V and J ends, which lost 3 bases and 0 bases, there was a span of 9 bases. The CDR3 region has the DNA TGCAGCGTTGATTCACAGAGCTCCTACGAGCAGTACTTC. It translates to CSVDSQSSYEQYF.

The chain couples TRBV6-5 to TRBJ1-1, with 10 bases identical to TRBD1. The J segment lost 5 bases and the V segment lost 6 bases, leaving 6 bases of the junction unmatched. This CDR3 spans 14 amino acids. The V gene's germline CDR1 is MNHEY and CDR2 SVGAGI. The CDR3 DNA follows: TGTGCCAGCAGCCAGGACAGGGGGGGAACTGAAGCTTTCTTT. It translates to CASSQDRGGTEAFF.

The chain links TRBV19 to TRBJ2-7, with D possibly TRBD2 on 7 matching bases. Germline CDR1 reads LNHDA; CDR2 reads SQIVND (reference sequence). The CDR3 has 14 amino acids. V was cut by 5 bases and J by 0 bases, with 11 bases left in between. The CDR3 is CASSFGGLSYEQYF. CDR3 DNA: TGTGCCAGTAGTTTCGGGGGGCTCTCCTACGAGCAGTACTTC.